Below are 28 T cell receptor beta chains sequenced from a single sample in a study of CD8 T cells in ankylosing spondylitis. MiXCR, applied by TCRdb to the 5' RACE reads, yields one record per CDR3 protein. The repertoire includes around 150,000 distinct CDR3 sequences, around 17% of them detected once, and approximately 8% sits in the top ten. Input material: blood, either unsorted or a sorted T cell fraction (not recorded which). These receptors all stem from a male donor with ankylosing spondylitis or in good health (not recorded which).

The chain uses TRBV7-9 and TRBJ2-7, with D uncertain. With 1 base removed from V and 7 bases from J, the gap between germline ends came to 5 bases. The CDR3 is 11 amino acids. Germline V gene sequence: CDR1 SEHNR, CDR2 FQNEAQ (reference sequence). CDR3 region: CASSLDWEQYF. Written as DNA, the CDR3 is TGTGCCAGCAGCTTAGATTGGGAGCAGTACTTC.

The genes are TRBV28 and TRBJ2-7, with D possibly TRBD1 on 6 matching bases. V lost 8 bases and J lost 4, with 15 bases in between. The CDR3 runs 13 residues. Germline CDR1 is MDHEN and CDR2 is SYDVKM. CDR3 sequence reads: CASCPGHTYEQYF. CDR3 bases: TGTGCCAGCTGTCCGGGACACACGTACGAGCAGTACTTC.

This clonotype has a handful of counts. The rearrangement links TRBV28 to TRBJ2-6; TRBD1 aligns across 7 bases. Germline-derived CDR1 and CDR2 are MDHEN and SYDVKM. The ends lost 5 bases at V and 0 bases at J; junction bases unmatched: 10. The CDR3 is 18 amino acids. The CDR3 loop is CASSTQTGTLSGANVLTF. As DNA, the CDR3 is TGTGCCAGCAGTACCCAGACAGGGACACTCTCTGGGGCCAACGTCCTGACTTTC.

This clonotype was observed many times. This chain uses TRBV28 with TRBJ1-1; tentative D call: TRBD1 (5 bases). This CDR3 is 13 amino acids long. Germline assignment: CDR1 MDHEN and CDR2 SYDVKM. Trimming took 5 bases from V and 1 from J, leaving 8 bases between them. The CDR3 loop is CASSRDGNTEAFF. The CDR3 DNA reads TGTGCCAGCAGTCGGGACGGGAACACTGAAGCTTTCTTT. Full variable domain (remainder filled in from reference TRBV28 and TRBJ1-1): DVKVTQSSRYLVKRTGEKVFLECVQDMDHENMFWYRQDPGLGLRLIYFSYDVKMKEKGDIPEGYSVSREKKERFSLILESASTNQTSMYLCASSRDGNTEAFFGQGTRLTVV.

A note on this clonotype: A much bigger clone sits one base away, suggesting this may be a read error. The gene calls are TRBV6-1 and TRBJ1-1; TRBD1 might be the D (5 bases). Germline CDR1 is MNHNS and CDR2 is SASEGT. The length of the CDR3 is 15 residues. CDR3 sequence: CAGRETQVARTEAFF. The CDR3 DNA follows: TGTGCCGGCAGGGAAACCCAGGTGGCCCGCACTGAAGCTTTCTTT.

This clonotype was counted at least ten times. The chain uses TRBV5-6 and TRBJ2-1; the D gene is possibly TRBD1 (5 bases). This CDR3 contains 16 residues. The V gene lost 2 bases and the J gene lost 0 bases, with 12 bases spanning the gap. CDR1 and CDR2 from the germline V gene are SGHDT and YYEEEE. This CDR3 is CASSFNWGSSYNEQFF. The CDR3 bases are TGTGCCAGCAGCTTCAATTGGGGCAGCTCCTACAATGAGCAGTTCTTC.

V usage is TRBV28 and J usage is TRBJ2-5, with 12 positions matching TRBD2. The CDR3 contains 17 residues. V trimming: 5 bases; J trimming: 3 bases; junction bases outside the gene matches: 10. The germline V gene has CDR1 MDHEN and CDR2 SYDVKM. CDR3 residues: CASSQTRLAGVEETQYF. The CDR3 DNA follows: TGTGCCAGCAGTCAGACCCGACTAGCGGGAGTTGAAGAGACCCAGTACTTC.

This clonotype was recorded many times. The chain couples TRBV5-1 to TRBJ2-1; 11 bases align to TRBD2. Germline V lookup: CDR1 SGHRS, CDR2 YFSETQ. V lost 5 bases, J lost 4 bases, and 5 bases stayed unmatched. The length of the CDR3 is 15 residues. The CDR3, as DNA: TGCGCCAGCAGTACTAGCGGGAGCCTTTACAATGAGCAGTTCTTC. Its protein is CASSTSGSLYNEQFF.

At least ten counts were recorded for this clonotype. This sequence joins TRBV14 and TRBJ2-1; the D is unclear. This CDR3 contains 14 residues. V was shortened by 0 bases and J by 6 bases, with 9 bases between the two germline ends. Germline loops: CDR1 SGHDN, CDR2 FVKESK. CDR3 DNA: TGTGCCAGCAGCCAAGAATTGTCCCTCAATGAGCAGTTCTTC. Translation: CASSQELSLNEQFF.

In this sample, this clonotype turned up a few times. One junction end disagrees with the germline gene, perhaps due to a read error. This chain joins TRBV7-2 and TRBJ2-7; the match to TRBD2 covers 8 bases. From germline, CDR1 is SGHTA and CDR2 FQGNSA. The CDR3 is made up of 15 amino acids. CDR3 amino acids: CASSLAGTSLSEQYF. Here the CDR3 DNA reads TGTGCCAGCAGCCTAGCCGGGACTAGTCTGTCCGAGCAGTACTTC.

This CDR3 reads CASSTPPGHIKLGSGNTIYF. Written as DNA, the CDR3 is TGTGCCAGCAGTACTCCTCCGGGACACATAAAGTTAGGCTCTGGAAACACCATATATTTT. The chain couples TRBV28 to TRBJ1-3; D is perhaps TRBD1 (6 bases). This CDR3 is built from 20 residues. Germline lookup yields CDR1 MDHEN and CDR2 SYDVKM. V was shortened by 5 bases and J by 0 bases, with 26 bases between the two germline ends.

This clonotype was seen ten or more times. The chain's CDR3 is CAIGPGTGTEKLFF. The CDR3 DNA reads TGTGCCATCGGGCCCGGGACAGGGACTGAAAAACTGTTTTTT. The rearrangement links TRBV10-3 to TRBJ1-4, with 9 bases aligning to TRBD1. Germline values: CDR1 ENHRY, CDR2 SYGVKD. V dropped 8 bases and J dropped 7; count of bases not matched to a gene: 8. This CDR3 region has 14 residues.

The chain employs TRBV24-1 and TRBJ2-1, with D perhaps matching TRBD2 (6 bases). Germline CDR1 reads KGHDR; CDR2 reads SFDVKD. Deletions cut 4 bases from V and 8 bases from J, with 17 bases between. The length of the CDR3 is 15 residues. The chain's CDR3 is CATSDPRLVSDEQFF. For the CDR3, the DNA is TGTGCCACCAGTGACCCGAGACTAGTTAGCGATGAGCAGTTCTTC.

This clonotype was seen ten or more times. J is TRBJ1-5 and V is TRBV5-1; 9 nucleotides match TRBD1. The CDR3 length is 19 residues. V was pared by 4 bases and J by 0 bases, with 14 bases of the junction left unmatched. The germline V gene has CDR1 SGHRS and CDR2 YFSETQ. This CDR3 reads CASSHLRTGACHSNQPQHF. The CDR3 coding sequence is TGCGCCAGCAGCCACTTACGGACAGGGGCTTGTCATAGCAATCAGCCCCAGCATTTT.

This clonotype was seen a handful of times. A much larger clone lies one base from this, so it may be a read error. The genes are TRBV3-1 and TRBJ2-3, with D uncertain. V lost 8 bases, J lost 4 bases, and 4 bases lay in between. This CDR3 is 10 amino acids long. The germline V gene has CDR1 LGHDT and CDR2 YNNKEL (reference sequence). CDR3 residues: CASGPDTQYF. CDR3 coding DNA: TGTGCCAGCGGCCCAGATACGCAGTATTTT.

In its sample, this clonotype was seen many times. The chain uses TRBV6-1 and TRBJ1-1; 7 bases agree with TRBD1. The CDR3 is 13 residues long. In germline, CDR1 is MNHNS, CDR2 SASEGT. Trimming at V came to 4 bases and at J to 1 base, leaving 0 bases not matched to a gene. The CDR3 loop is CASSGQGNTEAFF. In DNA form, the CDR3 reads TGTGCCAGCAGTGGACAGGGGAACACTGAAGCTTTCTTT.

This clonotype was detected ten times or more. The CDR3: CSAARTSGSLGEQFF. The DNA for the CDR3 is TGCAGTGCCGCCAGAACTAGCGGGAGTTTGGGTGAGCAGTTCTTC. V gene TRBV20-1 combines with J gene TRBJ2-1; TRBD2 matches 11 bases. J lost 9 bases, V lost 6 bases, and 13 bases had no gene match. The CDR3 loop spans 15 amino acids. Germline-derived CDR1 and CDR2 are DFQATT and SNEGSKA (reference sequence).

Points on this clonotype: A much larger clone sits a single nucleotide away, making a read error possible. The rearrangement joins TRBV7-7 to TRBJ2-5; 7 nucleotides match TRBD2. Germline V gene lookup returns CDR1 SSHAT and CDR2 FNYEAQ (reference sequence). The CDR3 extends over 14 amino acids. Unmatched junction bases numbered 7, after V lost 4 bases and J lost 5 bases. The CDR3 DNA reads as TGTGCCAGCAGCTCCCGGACTAGAGGCGAGACCCAGTACTTC. As protein: CASSSRTRGETQYF.

In DNA, the CDR3 is TGTGCCAGCAGCTCCCCTCGACTAGCGGGGACCTACGAGCAGTACTTC. Amino acids: CASSSPRLAGTYEQYF. The chain employs TRBV7-2 and TRBJ2-7, with 11 bases aligning to TRBD2. Germline-derived CDR1 and CDR2 are SGHTA and FQGNSA. This CDR3 region has 16 residues. After removal of 4 bases from V and 2 bases from J, the junction contained 7 bases not matched to a gene.

This clonotype was observed at least ten times. V gene TRBV30 combines with J gene TRBJ1-1; a possible D gene is TRBD1 (6 bases). V was trimmed by 3 bases and J by 1 base, leaving 9 bases between them. The germline V gene has CDR1 GTSNPN and CDR2 SVGIG (reference sequence). The CDR3 loop spans 13 amino acids. Written as DNA, the CDR3 is TGTGCCTGGAGGAGGACAGAGAACACTGAAGCTTTCTTT. This translates into CAWRRTENTEAFF.

This clonotype has at least ten counts. The J gene is TRBJ2-5, the V gene TRBV12-3 or TRBV12-4; 7 bases agree with TRBD1. J was trimmed by 7 bases and V by 6 bases; bases with no gene match: 5. The CDR3 is 12 amino acids. In DNA, the CDR3 is TGTGCCAGCAGAGGGACAGTCGGGACCCAGTACTTC. Its protein is CASRGTVGTQYF.

This clonotype came up many times. The J gene is TRBJ2-7, the V gene TRBV20-1, with D perhaps matching TRBD1 (5 bases). Trimming pared 0 bases from V and 6 bases from J, leaving 18 bases between. Germline CDR1 DFQATT, CDR2 SNEGSKA (reference sequence). This CDR3 comprises 15 residues. The CDR3 nucleotides read TGCAGTGCTAGAGATTGGGGCGGCGGCTCAAGCGAGCAGTACTTC. This gives the protein CSARDWGGGSSEQYF.

There are a few counts of this clonotype. The J gene is TRBJ2-1, the V gene TRBV20-1, with 10 nucleotides matching TRBD1. V lost 3 bases and J lost 4; bases outside the gene matches: 6. Germline CDR1 DFQATT, CDR2 SNEGSKA (reference sequence). The CDR3 length is 15 residues. For the CDR3, the DNA is TGCAGTGCTAGGGCCGGGACAGGGGCTTACAATGAGCAGTTCTTC. Amino acid sequence: CSARAGTGAYNEQFF.

The sample holds a few counts of this clonotype. The V and J genes are TRBV7-2 and TRBJ2-7; D may be TRBD1 (6 bases). The germline CDR1 and CDR2 sequences are SGHTA and FQGNSA. This CDR3 is 15 amino acids long. Between the trimmed V and J ends, which lost 3 bases and 2 bases, there was a span of 14 bases. The CDR3: CASSFFPDSAYEQYF. CDR3 in DNA: TGTGCCAGCAGCTTTTTCCCGGACAGCGCCTACGAGCAGTACTTC.

This clonotype was observed at least ten times. The gene calls are TRBV6-5 and TRBJ2-3; a possible D gene is TRBD2 (6 bases). This CDR3 is built from 15 residues. Germline lookup yields CDR1 MNHEY and CDR2 SVGAGI. The V end lost 6 bases, the J end lost 1 base, and 14 bases lay between the germline ends. This chain's CDR3 is CASRLAELGTDTQYF. The CDR3 nucleotides read TGTGCCAGCAGATTAGCGGAGTTGGGCACAGATACGCAGTATTTT.

CDR3 loop: CASSFWVNTEAFF. The CDR3 DNA follows: TGTGCCAGCAGTTTCTGGGTGAACACTGAAGCTTTCTTT. The chain joins TRBV28 to TRBJ1-1; D is unresolved. The CDR3 extends over 13 amino acids. The germline V and J ends were trimmed by 3 bases and 0 bases, with 5 bases remaining between them. Looked up from germline, CDR1 is MDHEN and CDR2 is SYDVKM.

Ten or more counts support this clonotype. The chain combines TRBV4-1 with TRBJ2-7; 11 bases agree with TRBD2. This CDR3 region has 19 residues. The J segment lost 1 base and the V segment lost 0 bases, leaving 11 bases of the junction unmatched. Per the germline V gene, CDR1 is MGHRA and CDR2 is YSYEKL. This chain's CDR3 is CASSQDPRFSGRVSYEQYF. CDR3 sequence (DNA): TGCGCCAGCAGCCAAGATCCACGCTTTAGCGGGAGGGTGTCCTACGAGCAGTACTTC.

This clonotype was found many times. The V and J genes are TRBV20-1 and TRBJ2-1; D is possibly TRBD2 (6 bases). Germline V gene sequence: CDR1 DFQATT, CDR2 SNEGSKA (reference sequence). The CDR3 runs to 17 residues. Trimming took off 0 bases at V and 6 bases at J, with 21 bases between the two ends. In DNA form, the CDR3 reads TGCAGTGCTAGAGATCCCCGGACTACCCCCGGGGGCAATGAGCAGTTCTTC. Translating it yields CSARDPRTTPGGNEQFF.